Presented here are 22 T cell receptor beta chains from one specimen sequenced in a study of shared clonotypes between healthy human individuals. Sequencing used immunoSEQ multiplex PCR; TCRdb keeps in-frame clones, though not all of them. The table records approximately 1.4 million clones, 98% of them present only once. Sequenced: naive CD4+ T cells sorted from blood. Sample subset: CD45RA+ positively selected. These receptors came from a man aged 30 to 39 in good health.

Note on this clone: Other DNA sequences within the sample encode an identical CDR3. This rearrangement joins TRBV18 to TRBJ2-2; weak D call: TRBD2 (6 bases). V was trimmed by 2 bases and J by 5 bases, leaving 9 bases between them. Germline V CDR1 and CDR2: KGHSH, LQKENI. The CDR3 has 14 residues. The CDR3: CASSPREATGELFF. The DNA of the CDR3 is TGTGCCAGCTCACCAAGGGAGGCGACCGGGGAGCTGTTTTTT.

The chain recombines TRBV5-1 with TRBJ2-3, with 8 bases identical to TRBD2. The CDR3 covers 15 residues. Germline V gives CDR1 SGHRS, CDR2 YFSETQ. Trimming at V came to 4 bases and at J to 4 bases, leaving 8 bases not matched to a gene. The DNA of the CDR3 is TGCGCCAGCAGCCACCAGCGGGAGATGGCAGATACGCAGTATTTT. This codes for CASSHQREMADTQYF.

The rearrangement joins TRBV18 to TRBJ1-4, with a tentative D call TRBD1 (5 bases). Germline CDR1 KGHSH, CDR2 LQKENI. This CDR3 has 16 residues. The V end was cut by 1 base, the J end by 0 bases, with 9 bases between. CDR3: CASSPRTSATNEKLFF. CDR3 DNA sequence: TGTGCCAGCTCACCACGGACAAGTGCAACTAATGAAAAACTGTTTTTT.

This clone has just one count. This chain links TRBV28 with TRBJ1-5, with 8 positions matching TRBD1. The V segment lost 6 bases and the J segment 3 bases; nucleotides outside the gene matches: 13. This CDR3 region has 17 residues. The germline V gene has CDR1 MDHEN and CDR2 SYDVKM. This CDR3 is CASSPWTGRGFNQPQHF. CDR3 nucleotides: TGTGCCAGCAGCCCATGGACAGGGAGGGGGTTCAATCAGCCCCAGCATTTT.

This chain links TRBV6-1 with TRBJ1-1; 7 positions agree with TRBD1. V shed 1 base and J 10 bases; nucleotides not matched to a gene: 9. Germline V gene sequence: CDR1 MNHNS, CDR2 SASEGT. This CDR3 has 14 residues. The chain's CDR3 is CASSEEGRGVVAFF. In DNA form, the CDR3 reads TGTGCCAGCAGTGAAGAGGGCAGGGGGGTCGTAGCTTTCTTT.

The J gene is TRBJ2-1, the V gene TRBV9; perhaps TRBD2 as D (5 bases). Trimming took 5 bases from V and 14 from J, leaving 11 bases between them. Germline values: CDR1 SGDLS, CDR2 YYNGEE. The length of the CDR3 is 10 residues. As DNA, the CDR3 is TGTGCCAGCAGGGGCGGAGGTAAGTTCTTC. It specifies CASRGGGKFF.

This chain joins TRBV2 and TRBJ1-4; 7 positions match TRBD1. J was trimmed by 2 bases and V by 4 bases; bases with no gene match: 13. CDR1 is SNHLY and CDR2 is FYNNEI in the germline V gene. This CDR3 region has 18 residues. For the CDR3, the DNA is TGTGCCAGCAGTGGTGGGGCCGGGACAGTTCCCACTAATGAAAAACTGTTTTTT. Residues: CASSGGAGTVPTNEKLFF.

This clone was seen a single time. The chain carries TRBV18 and TRBJ2-3; D gene ambiguous. The CDR3 has 14 amino acids. Germline CDR1 reads KGHSH; CDR2 reads LQKENI. V lost 0 bases, J lost 5 bases, and 9 bases lay in between. CDR3 loop: CASSPPFSGDTQYF. The CDR3 coding sequence is TGTGCCAGCTCACCACCTTTTAGTGGAGATACGCAGTATTTT.

The chain is built from TRBV27 and TRBJ2-1; 9 positions agree with TRBD2. This CDR3 contains 15 residues. Germline CDR1 reads MNHEY; CDR2 reads SMNVEV (reference sequence). V gave up 8 bases and J gave up 8 bases; unmatched junction bases: 13. CDR3 DNA: TGTGCCAGCGGATACCCGGCGGGAGGGCCCCATGAGCAGTTCTTC. It specifies CASGYPAGGPHEQFF.

This chain connects TRBV5-4 to TRBJ2-7; 7 bases fit TRBD2. Germline CDR1 is SGHNT and CDR2 is YYREEE (reference sequence). The CDR3 totals 14 residues. J was trimmed by 4 bases and V by 6 bases; bases with no gene match: 10. The CDR3 here is CASTRRGEYYEQYF. CDR3 coding DNA: TGTGCCAGCACTAGACGGGGGGAGTATTACGAGCAGTACTTC.

The rearrangement joins TRBV5-1 to TRBJ2-5, with TRBD1 matching 7 bases. The CDR3 consists of 15 residues. Germline assignment: CDR1 SGHRS and CDR2 YFSETQ. V shed 5 bases, J shed 0 bases, and the junction held 7 bases outside the gene matches. CDR3: CASSKDRPYQETQYF. The CDR3 region has the DNA TGCGCCAGCAGTAAGGACAGGCCTTACCAAGAGACCCAGTACTTC.

The rearrangement uses TRBV5-6 and TRBJ2-2; D could derive from TRBD1 or TRBD2 (5 bases each). V lost 2 bases and J lost 1, with 6 bases in between. Germline CDR1 is SGHDT and CDR2 is YYEEEE. The CDR3 loop spans 14 amino acids. This chain's CDR3 is CASSFGGNTGELFF. The DNA for the CDR3 is TGTGCCAGCAGCTTTGGGGGGAACACCGGGGAGCTGTTTTTT.

The chain is built from TRBV27 and TRBJ1-1, with a tentative D call TRBD1 (5 bases). This CDR3 has 15 amino acids. Trimming removed 6 bases from V and 6 bases from J, with 20 bases in between. From germline, CDR1 is MNHEY and CDR2 SMNVEV (reference sequence). The CDR3 here is CASRFQGREGPEAFF. The CDR3 region has the DNA TGTGCCAGCAGGTTCCAGGGAAGGGAGGGCCCTGAAGCTTTCTTT.

The chain uses TRBV14 and TRBJ1-2; possibly TRBD1 for D (6 bases). The CDR3 length is 14 residues. Germline CDR1 is SGHDN and CDR2 is FVKESK. V lost 4 bases and J 7 bases, leaving 16 bases between the germline ends. CDR3 amino acids: CASSRSGTRLGYTF. The CDR3 region has the DNA TGTGCCAGCAGCCGTTCTGGGACAAGACTTGGCTACACCTTC.

Worth noting for this clone: Other DNA sequences in the sample encode the same CDR3. The J gene is TRBJ2-2, the V gene TRBV30, with TRBD2 as a possible D gene (5 bases). In germline, CDR1 is GTSNPN, CDR2 SVGIG (reference sequence). Trimming took off 0 bases at V and 9 bases at J, with 20 bases between the two ends. CDR3 length: 16 residues. The CDR3 DNA reads as TGTGCCTGGAGTGTACGGGGTGGGCCTTGGCCCCGGGAGCTGTTTTTT. This gives the protein CAWSVRGGPWPRELFF.

V and J are TRBV11-3 and TRBJ2-1; TRBD1 or TRBD2 may be the D gene (5 bases each). The V end lost 2 bases, the J end lost 12 bases, and 11 bases lay between the germline ends. This CDR3 has 12 residues. Looked up from germline, CDR1 is SGHNT and CDR2 is YENEEA. In DNA form, the CDR3 reads TGTGCCAGCAGCTTATCTGGGGGTGTGCAGTTCTTC. It encodes CASSLSGGVQFF.

This clone was detected once. J is TRBJ2-3 and V is TRBV9; D not certain. CDR1 and CDR2 (germline): SGDLS, YYNGEE. This CDR3 region has 15 residues. V lost 3 bases and J 4 bases, leaving 15 bases between the germline ends. Here the CDR3 DNA reads TGTGCCAGCAGCGCGATGTCAAATACCCCAGATACGCAGTATTTT. It specifies CASSAMSNTPDTQYF.

V is TRBV28 and J is TRBJ1-5; 7 bases are shared with TRBD1. This CDR3 has 14 residues. Germline loops: CDR1 MDHEN, CDR2 SYDVKM. V lost 5 bases, J lost 3 bases, and 4 bases stayed unmatched. CDR3 sequence (DNA): TGTGCCAGCAGTCGGACAGGCTACAATCAGCCCCAGCATTTT. It encodes CASSRTGYNQPQHF.

The DNA of the CDR3 is TGTGCCAGTAGTATAGGGCGGCTTAGCTCCTACAATGAGCAGTTCTTC. Its translation: CASSIGRLSSYNEQFF. The chain recombines TRBV19 with TRBJ2-1; D remains ambiguous. The CDR3 runs 16 residues. Germline CDR1 LNHDA, CDR2 SQIVND (reference sequence). V was clipped by 1 base and J by 0 bases, with 10 bases between them.

V gene TRBV5-1 combines with J gene TRBJ1-3; 9 bases agree with TRBD1. CDR3 length: 15 amino acids. The germline V gene has CDR1 SGHRS and CDR2 YFSETQ. V shed 4 bases, J shed 2 bases, and the junction held 4 bases outside the gene matches. CDR3 nucleotide sequence: TGCGCCAGCAGCCACGGGGACAGGGCTGGAAACACCATATATTTT. It codes for CASSHGDRAGNTIYF.

In DNA form, the CDR3 reads TGTGCCAGCAGCGTCACTTCACGCAACACTGAAGCTTTCTTT. It yields the protein CASSVTSRNTEAFF. The chain recombines TRBV9 with TRBJ1-1; D is ambiguous. V lost 2 bases to trimming and J lost 2 bases, with 10 bases between them. CDR3 length: 14 residues. The germline gives CDR1 SGDLS, CDR2 YYNGEE. The full variable domain, its missing parts supplied by reference TRBV9 and TRBJ1-1, is DSGVTQTPKHLITATGQRVTLRCSPRSGDLSVYWYQQSLDQGLQFLIQYYNGEERAKGNILERFSAQQFPDLHSELNLSSLELGDSALYFCASSVTSRNTEAFFGQGTRLTVV.

V usage is TRBV27 and J usage is TRBJ1-1; D may be TRBD1 (5 bases). This CDR3 is 14 amino acids long. Trimming pared 8 bases from V and 1 base from J, leaving 14 bases between. Germline values: CDR1 MNHEY, CDR2 SMNVEV (reference sequence). CDR3 bases: TGTGCCAGCCGTCGAACGAGGGGGAACACTGAAGCTTTCTTT. Encoded protein: CASRRTRGNTEAFF.